These T cell receptor beta chains were read from a single sample in a study of cytomegalovirus exposure and HLA in healthy donors. Only in-frame clones appear in the TCRdb table, and some are missing; sequencing was by immunoSEQ multiplex PCR. In the table there are more than 200,000 clones, around 90% of which are singletons. Sequencing used PBMCs. Source of these receptors: a woman in her twenties or thirties in good health and CMV-seronegative. The CDR3 runs from the conserved cysteine through the conserved F or W. Fields, in order: J gene, V gene, clone size, D gene, CDR3 DNA, CDR3 protein. A D gene is named only where the DNA matches it firmly. Some rows mark clone size as missing; the rest say once, few, many or name a class of expanded clone.

TRBJ1-5 | TRBV25-1 | NA | NA | TGTGCCAGCAGTGAGGCTACCCATCAGCCCCAGCATTTT | CASSEATHQPQHF
TRBJ1-2 | TRBV2 | NA | NA | TGTGCCAGCCTGGCGGGAACTAACTATGGCTACACCTTC | CASLAGTNYGYTF
TRBJ2-5 | TRBV6-4 | once | TRBD2 | TGTGCCAGCAGCCCAGGACTAGCGGGAGGAGAGACCCAGTACTTC | CASSPGLAGGETQYF
TRBJ2-1 | TRBV10-3 | NA | TRBD2 | TGTGCCATCAGTGCACCCGGGACTAGCAATGAGCAGTTCTTC | CAISAPGTSNEQFF
TRBJ2-2 | TRBV12-2 | NA | NA | TGTGCAAGTCGCTGGGGGCGGGAGGCGGCCGGGGAGCTGTTTTTT | CASRWGREAAGELFF
TRBJ1-3 | TRBV7-9 | NA | NA | TGTGCCAGCAGCCTCCTGGACTACGGATTCTCTGGAAACACCATATATTTT | CASSLLDYGFSGNTIYF
TRBJ2-7 | TRBV27 | NA | NA | TGTGCCAGCAGTTTGTCGGAGGGTGGATACTTC | CASSLSEGGYF
TRBJ1-2 | TRBV19 | NA | TRBD1 | TGTGCCAGTAGTATCACCGGAGGGACAGACAGCTATGGCTACACCTTC | CASSITGGTDSYGYTF
TRBJ1-1 | TRBV28 | NA | NA | TGTGCCAGCAGTCTAGTACCCAGGGGAATACTGGACACTGAAGCTTTCTTT | CASSLVPRGILDTEAFF
TRBJ2-7 | TRBV6-1 | NA | TRBD2 | TGTGCCAGCACTTGGACTAGCGGGAGCAGCGACGAGCAGTACTTC | CASTWTSGSSDEQYF
TRBJ1-5 | TRBV27 | NA | TRBD1 | TGTGCCAGCAGGTCCACAGGGGGGCCCCAGCATTTT | CASRSTGGPQHF
TRBJ1-1 | TRBV14 | NA | TRBD1 | TGTGCCAGCAGCCCAGGGACAGGTAGAAACTTCTTT | CASSPGTGRNFF
TRBJ2-7 | TRBV9 | NA | NA | TGTGCCAGCAGCGTAGGTCCAGGGTCGATGTCCTACGAGCAGTACTTC | CASSVGPGSMSYEQYF
TRBJ2-7 | TRBV5-1 | NA | TRBD2 | TGCGCCAGCAGCCCGTCGACTAGCGGGCCGCCCTACGAGCAGTACTTC | CASSPSTSGPPYEQYF
TRBJ1-1 | TRBV20-1 | NA | NA | TGCAGTGCGGTCGGGGGGACTGAAGCTTTCTTT | CSAVGGTEAFF
TRBJ2-5 | TRBV25-1 | NA | NA | TGTGCCAGCAGTGATAGCCGGGTAGGCCCACAAGAGACCCAGTACTTC | CASSDSRVGPQETQYF
TRBJ2-7 | TRBV7-9 | NA | NA | TGTGCCAGCAGCTCTACTACCGGGACGAAAATCGAGCAGTACTTC | CASSSTTGTKIEQYF
TRBJ1-3 | TRBV5-1 | few | NA | TGCGCCAGCAGCTTGTCAGGGAACACCATATATTTT | CASSLSGNTIYF
TRBJ2-7 | TRBV29-1 | NA | NA | TGCAGCGTTGAAGGGGGAAGGGGCGGATTCTCCTACGAGCAGTACTTC | CSVEGGRGGFSYEQYF
TRBJ2-7 | TRBV5-1 | once | NA | TGCGCCAGCAGCTTGGCGGGTTCCGAGCAGTACTTC | CASSLAGSEQYF
TRBJ1-2 | TRBV30 | NA | NA | TGTGCCTGGAGTGTACCCCCAACAACAGCAAACTATGGCTACACCTTC | CAWSVPPTTANYGYTF
TRBJ1-2 | TRBV15 | NA | TRBD1 | TGTGCCACCAGCAGCGGGACAGGGAACTATGGCTACACCTTC | CATSSGTGNYGYTF
TRBJ2-7 | TRBV10-1 | NA | NA | TGCGCCAGCAGTGCGCACGCGGCGTTATTC | CASSAHAALF
TRBJ2-1 | TRBV9 | NA | NA | TGTGCCAGCAGCGTAGGATTGAATGAGCAGTTCTTC | CASSVGLNEQFF
TRBJ2-7 | TRBV27 | NA | NA | TGTGCCAGCAGTTTGACTCCAATCTACGAGCAGTACTTC | CASSLTPIYEQYF
TRBJ1-5 | TRBV5-6 | NA | NA | TGTGCCAGCAGCCAAGGTGATCAGCCCCAGCATTTT | CASSQGDQPQHF
TRBJ2-3 | TRBV19 | NA | NA | TGTGCCAGTATTTCAGGGGGAGGTACAGATACGCAGTATTTT | CASISGGGTDTQYF
TRBJ2-3 | TRBV10-3 | NA | TRBD2 | TGTGCCATCAGTGAGGTGGGAGGGTCTGGAGATACGCAGTATTTT | CAISEVGGSGDTQYF
TRBJ1-1 | TRBV5-1 | NA | NA | TGCGCCAGCAGCTTGGATACAGGGACTGAAGCTTTCTTT | CASSLDTGTEAFF
TRBJ2-2 | TRBV5-6 | NA | NA | TGTGCCAGCAGCTTTCCCGGGACAAGTGGCGGGGAGCTGTTTTTT | CASSFPGTSGGELFF
TRBJ1-5 | TRBV5-1 | NA | NA | TGCGCCAGCAGCTTGGTACTGGGCCAGCCCCAGCATTTT | CASSLVLGQPQHF
TRBJ2-7 | TRBV5-6 | few | NA | TGTGCCAGCAGCTTGTCCAGGCTAGCCTACGAGCAGTACTTC | CASSLSRLAYEQYF
TRBJ1-1 | TRBV19 | NA | TRBD1 | TGTGCCAGTAGTTGGGGGGACAGGGGAATAGACACTGAAGCTTTCTTT | CASSWGDRGIDTEAFF
TRBJ2-5 | TRBV29-1 | NA | NA | TGCAGCGTTGTCGAATTGGGGCAAGAGACCCAGTACTTC | CSVVELGQETQYF
TRBJ2-2 | TRBV11-3 | NA | TRBD1 | TGTGCCAGCAGCTTAACACAGGGGGCTACCGGGGAGCTGTTTTTT | CASSLTQGATGELFF
TRBJ1-5 | TRBV7-9 | NA | NA | TGTGCCAGCAGCCGGGAAGGGGGAATGGATCAGCCCCAGCATTTT | CASSREGGMDQPQHF
TRBJ2-1 | TRBV29-1 | NA | TRBD1 | TGCAGCGTTGAAGAATTTGACAGGGGGAATGAGCAGTTCTTC | CSVEEFDRGNEQFF
TRBJ2-7 | TRBV5-1 | NA | NA | TGCGCCAGCAGCTTGGGTCTTGAAGGCGAGCAGTACTTC | CASSLGLEGEQYF
TRBJ2-7 | TRBV19 | NA | NA | TGTGCCAGTAGCGAAATTATTGGGGCCGACGAGCAGTACTTC | CASSEIIGADEQYF
TRBJ1-4 | TRBV27 | NA | NA | TGTGCCAGCAGTTTAGCGGGAGTGCTTAATGAAAAACTGTTTTTT | CASSLAGVLNEKLFF
TRBJ2-1 | TRBV19 | NA | TRBD2 | TGTGCCAGTAGTATAGATGGGACTAGCGGGATCTACAATGAGCAGTTCTTC | CASSIDGTSGIYNEQFF
TRBJ2-3 | TRBV15 | NA | TRBD2 | TGTGCCACCAGCAGAGATCAGGGGCTAGCGGGAGACCCGCGGACAGATACGCAGTATTTT | CATSRDQGLAGDPRTDTQYF